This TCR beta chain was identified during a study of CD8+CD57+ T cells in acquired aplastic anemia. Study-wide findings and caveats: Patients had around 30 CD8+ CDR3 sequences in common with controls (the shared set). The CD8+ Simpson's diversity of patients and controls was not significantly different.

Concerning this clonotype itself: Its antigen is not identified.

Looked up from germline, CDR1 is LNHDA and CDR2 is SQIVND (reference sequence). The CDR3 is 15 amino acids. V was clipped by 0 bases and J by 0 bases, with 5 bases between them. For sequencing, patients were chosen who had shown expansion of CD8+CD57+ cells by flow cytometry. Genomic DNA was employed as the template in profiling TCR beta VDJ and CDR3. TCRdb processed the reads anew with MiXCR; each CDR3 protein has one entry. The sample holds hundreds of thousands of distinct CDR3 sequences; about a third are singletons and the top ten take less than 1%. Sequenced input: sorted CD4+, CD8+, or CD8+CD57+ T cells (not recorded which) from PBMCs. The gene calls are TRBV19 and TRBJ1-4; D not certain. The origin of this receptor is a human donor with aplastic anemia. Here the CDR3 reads CASSIDLATNEKLFF. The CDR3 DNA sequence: TGTGCCAGTAGTATAGATCTTGCAACTAATGAAAAACTGTTTTTT.